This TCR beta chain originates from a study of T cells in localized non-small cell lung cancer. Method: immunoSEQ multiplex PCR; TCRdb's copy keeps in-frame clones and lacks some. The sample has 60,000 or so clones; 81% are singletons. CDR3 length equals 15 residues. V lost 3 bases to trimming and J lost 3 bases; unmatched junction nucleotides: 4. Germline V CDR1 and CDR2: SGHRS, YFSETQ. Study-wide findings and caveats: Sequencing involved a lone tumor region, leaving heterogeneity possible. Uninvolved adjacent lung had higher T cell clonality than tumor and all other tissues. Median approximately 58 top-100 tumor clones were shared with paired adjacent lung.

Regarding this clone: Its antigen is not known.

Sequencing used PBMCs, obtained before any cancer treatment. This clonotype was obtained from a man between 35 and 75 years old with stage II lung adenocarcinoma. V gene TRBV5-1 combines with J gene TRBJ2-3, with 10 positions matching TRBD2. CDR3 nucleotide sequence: TGCGCCAGCAGCTACTTAGCGGGAGGAACAGATACGCAGTATTTT. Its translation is CASSYLAGGTDTQYF.